This section outlines one T cell receptor (beta chain) sequence together with its context. Its cognate antigen is unknown. The data are from a study of OX40 agonist ivuxolimab in advanced cancers. Method: immunoSEQ multiplex PCR; TCRdb's copy keeps in-frame clones and lacks some. This table holds some 64,000 clones, about 90% found once. Study-level results: At 0.1 to 3.0 mg/kg, CD4+ and CD8+ blood T cells expanded clonally by week 6.

In germline, CDR1 is LNHDA, CDR2 SQIVND (reference sequence). The CDR3 has 15 amino acids. The V end lost 3 bases, the J end lost 0 bases, and 9 bases lay between the germline ends. The sequence derives from an adult with an advanced solid tumor such as melanoma, head and neck, liver or kidney cancer. The chain joins TRBV19 to TRBJ1-5; D is unclear. The material was CD4+ or CD8+ T cells sorted from blood, obtained in a trial of the OX40 agonist ivuxolimab. This CDR3 is CASSMIGASNQPQHF. As DNA, the CDR3 is TGTGCCAGTAGTATGATCGGAGCTAGCAATCAGCCCCAGCATTTT.